This T cell receptor (beta chain) was captured in a study of prognosis after radiotherapy for stage I lung cancer. Across the study: SBRT radiotherapy comprised 3 to 5 fractions at a biologically effective dose of at least 100 Gy. Notes on the study in general: Post-therapy Shannon entropy was lower in patients developing distant metastases following stereotactic body radiation therapy.

Genomic DNA provided the template from which TCR beta CDR3 was amplified by two-round multiplex PCR. Each TRBV and TRBJ gene had its own primer in the first PCR round. TCRdb redid the calling of the multiplex PCR reads with MiXCR, one entry per CDR3 protein. This repertoire shows about 35,000 distinct CDR3 sequences, under 35% found once; its top ten account for approximately 16%. This clonotype has at least ten counts. What it binds is unknown. V was clipped by 1 base and J by 4 bases; unmatched bases: 2. Germline-derived CDR1 and CDR2 are LNHDA and SQIVND (reference sequence). The CDR3 sequence is 14 residues long.

The chain combines TRBV19 with TRBJ1-2; 8 bases are shared with TRBD1. Sequencing used PBMCs, obtained before or after stereotactic body radiation therapy (not recorded which). The receptor was isolated from a donor aged 50 or older with non-small cell lung cancer. The CDR3 region is CASSIAGGGYGYTF. The CDR3 DNA is TGTGCCAGTAGTATAGCAGGGGGCGGCTATGGCTACACCTTC.